The 8 T cell receptor beta chains in this list originate from one sample, sequenced in a study of blood T cell repertoires in COVID-19. Using immunoSEQ multiplex PCR, the repertoire was profiled, and TCRdb retains in-frame clones only, with some absent. The sample has nearly 100,000 clones, just under 85% seen once; the top ten hold over 9.5%. Material for sequencing was peripheral blood. These receptors came from a man aged 65 to 85 with acute or convalescent COVID-19.

J is TRBJ2-1 and V is TRBV5-6, with TRBD2 identical over 15 bases. The ends lost 3 bases at V and 6 bases at J; junction bases unmatched: 4. This CDR3 has 16 amino acids. The germline V gene encodes CDR1 SGHDT and CDR2 YYEEEE. This CDR3 reads CASSYRTSGRANEQFF. For the CDR3, the DNA is TGTGCCAGCAGCTATCGGACTAGCGGGAGGGCCAATGAGCAGTTCTTC.

The gene calls are TRBV6-5 and TRBJ2-1; 12 positions match TRBD2. Germline V gene sequence: CDR1 MNHEY, CDR2 SVGAGI. The trim removed 5 bases at V and 6 bases at J, leaving 5 bases unmatched. The CDR3 has 15 amino acids. The CDR3 protein is CASSTPSGRGNEQFF. The CDR3, as DNA: TGTGCCAGCAGTACCCCTAGCGGGAGGGGCAATGAGCAGTTCTTC.

This clone came up once. This chain joins TRBV18 and TRBJ1-5; D not resolved. Trimming shortened V by 2 bases and J by 4 bases, and 9 bases separated the two germline ends. The CDR3 spans 14 residues. Germline V lookup: CDR1 KGHSH, CDR2 LQKENI. This chain's CDR3 is CASSPTQFNQPQHF. For the CDR3, the DNA is TGTGCCAGCTCACCAACCCAGTTTAATCAGCCCCAGCATTTT.

V usage is TRBV7-2 and J usage is TRBJ2-5, with TRBD1 identical over 8 bases. The length of the CDR3 is 16 residues. Trimming took 5 bases from V and 5 from J; bases not matched to a gene: 13. Germline V CDR1 and CDR2: SGHTA, FQGNSA. The CDR3 region is CASSPTRGRGRETQYF. CDR3 DNA sequence: TGTGCCAGCAGCCCTACTCGGGGCAGGGGGCGGGAGACCCAGTACTTC.

This chain connects TRBV28 to TRBJ1-2, with D unresolved. The CDR3 has 13 residues. Trimming took off 8 bases at V and 6 bases at J, with 16 bases between the two ends. Germline values: CDR1 MDHEN, CDR2 SYDVKM. As DNA, the CDR3 is TGTGCCAGCGGGAGACCACGAAGGAATGGCTACACCTTC. Translation gives CASGRPRRNGYTF.

V gene TRBV19 combines with J gene TRBJ1-3; 7 bases are shared with TRBD1. The CDR3 covers 15 residues. Trimming took 6 bases from V and 7 from J; bases not matched to a gene: 12. Germline lookup yields CDR1 LNHDA and CDR2 SQIVND (reference sequence). This chain's CDR3 is CASSNGDSTGNTIYF. DNA of the CDR3: TGTGCCAGTAGCAACGGGGACAGCACGGGGAACACCATATATTTT.

The chain uses TRBV18 and TRBJ1-3, with 9 positions matching TRBD1. The germline V gene has CDR1 KGHSH and CDR2 LQKENI. Losses at the gene ends were 3 bases for V and 4 bases for J; bases not matched to a gene: 19. The CDR3 is 20 residues long. The CDR3 here is CASSPPGQGLKQSLGNTIYF. CDR3 bases: TGTGCCAGCTCACCCCCGGGACAGGGCCTAAAACAATCGTTGGGAAACACCATATATTTT.

The chain couples TRBV5-1 to TRBJ1-2; 9 positions match TRBD1. There are 17 residues in the CDR3. With 9 bases clipped from V and 2 bases from J, the junction kept 17 bases outside the gene matches. Germline CDR1 reads SGHRS; CDR2 reads YFSETQ. CDR3 residues: CAMSRPNNRGLNYGYTF. The DNA of the CDR3 is TGCGCCATGTCAAGACCGAACAACAGGGGGCTGAACTATGGCTACACCTTC.